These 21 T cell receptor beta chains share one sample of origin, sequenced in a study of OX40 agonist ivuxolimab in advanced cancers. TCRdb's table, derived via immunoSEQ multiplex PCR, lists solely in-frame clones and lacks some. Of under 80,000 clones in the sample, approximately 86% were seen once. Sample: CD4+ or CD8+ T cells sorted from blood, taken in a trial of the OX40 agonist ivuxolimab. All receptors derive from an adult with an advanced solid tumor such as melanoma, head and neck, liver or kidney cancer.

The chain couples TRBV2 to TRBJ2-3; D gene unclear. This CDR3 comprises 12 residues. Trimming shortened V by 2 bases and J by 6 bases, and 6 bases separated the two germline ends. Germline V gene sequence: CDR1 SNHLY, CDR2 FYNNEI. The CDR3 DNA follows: TGTGCCAGCAGTGAAAGCCTCGATACGCAGTATTTT. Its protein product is CASSESLDTQYF.

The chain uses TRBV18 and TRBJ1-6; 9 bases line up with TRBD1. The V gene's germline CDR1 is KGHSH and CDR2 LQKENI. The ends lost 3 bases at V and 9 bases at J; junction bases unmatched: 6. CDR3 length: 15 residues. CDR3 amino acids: CASSPRDRESSPLHF. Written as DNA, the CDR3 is TGTGCCAGCTCACCCCGGGACAGGGAGTCTTCACCCCTCCACTTT. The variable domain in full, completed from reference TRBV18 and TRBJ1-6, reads NAGVMQNPRHLVRRRGQEARLRCSPMKGHSHVYWYRQLPEEGLKFMVYLQKENIIDESGMPKERFSAEFPKEGPSILRIQQVVRGDSAAYFCASSPRDRESSPLHFGNGTRLTVT.

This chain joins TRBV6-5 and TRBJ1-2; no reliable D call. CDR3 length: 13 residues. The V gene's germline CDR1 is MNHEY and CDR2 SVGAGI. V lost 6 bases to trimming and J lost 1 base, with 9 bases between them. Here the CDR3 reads CASSRGSNYGYTF. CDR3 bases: TGTGCCAGCAGCCGAGGAAGTAACTATGGCTACACCTTC.

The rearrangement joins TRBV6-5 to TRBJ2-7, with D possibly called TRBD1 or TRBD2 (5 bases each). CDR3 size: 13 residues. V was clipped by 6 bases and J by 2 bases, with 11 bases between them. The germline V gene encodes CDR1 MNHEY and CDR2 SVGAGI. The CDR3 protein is CASSPSGPYEQYF. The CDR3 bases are TGTGCCAGCAGCCCGTCGGGGCCCTACGAGCAGTACTTC.

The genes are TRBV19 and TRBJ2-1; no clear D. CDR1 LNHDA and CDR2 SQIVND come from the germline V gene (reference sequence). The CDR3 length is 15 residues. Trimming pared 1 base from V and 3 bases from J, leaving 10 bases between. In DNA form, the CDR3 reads TGTGCCAGTAGTATAGGGCCGGGTTACTACAATGAGCAGTTCTTC. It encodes CASSIGPGYYNEQFF.

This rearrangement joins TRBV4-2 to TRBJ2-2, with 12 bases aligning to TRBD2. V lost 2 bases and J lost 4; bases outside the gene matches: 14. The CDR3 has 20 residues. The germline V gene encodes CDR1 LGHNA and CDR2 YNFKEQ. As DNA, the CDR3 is TGTGCCAGCAGCCAACCATTGGCTAGCGGGGGGGAAGTAGGCACCGGGGAGCTGTTTTTT. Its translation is CASSQPLASGGEVGTGELFF.

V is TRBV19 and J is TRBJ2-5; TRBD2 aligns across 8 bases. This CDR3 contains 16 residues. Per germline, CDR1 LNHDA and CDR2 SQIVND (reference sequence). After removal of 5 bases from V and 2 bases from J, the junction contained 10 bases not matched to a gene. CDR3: CASSPLRSGGQETQYF. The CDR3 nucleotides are TGTGCCAGTAGTCCCCTTCGGAGCGGGGGACAAGAGACCCAGTACTTC.

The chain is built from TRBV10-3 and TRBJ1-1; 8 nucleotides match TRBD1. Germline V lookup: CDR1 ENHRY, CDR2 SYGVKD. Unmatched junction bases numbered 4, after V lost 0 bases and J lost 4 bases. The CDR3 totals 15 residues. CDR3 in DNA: TGTGCCATCAGTGAGTCCCGGGACAGGAGCACTGAAGCTTTCTTT. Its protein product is CAISESRDRSTEAFF.

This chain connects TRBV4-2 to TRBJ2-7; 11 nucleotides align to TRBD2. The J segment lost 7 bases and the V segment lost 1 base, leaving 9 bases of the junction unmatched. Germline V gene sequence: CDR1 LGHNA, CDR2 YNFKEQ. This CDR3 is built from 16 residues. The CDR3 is CASSQGVTSGSGEQYF. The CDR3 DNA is TGTGCCAGCAGCCAAGGGGTTACTAGCGGGAGTGGAGAGCAGTACTTC.

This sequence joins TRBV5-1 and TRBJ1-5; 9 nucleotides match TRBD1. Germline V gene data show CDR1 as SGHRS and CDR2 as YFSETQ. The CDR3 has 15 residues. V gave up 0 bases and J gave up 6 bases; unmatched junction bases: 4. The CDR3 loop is CASSLAGQGSQPQHF. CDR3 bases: TGCGCCAGCAGCTTGGCAGGACAGGGGTCTCAGCCCCAGCATTTT.

The CDR3 DNA sequence: TGTGCCAGCAGCTCGACAGGGGGAAGCAATCAGCCCCAGCATTTT. It encodes CASSSTGGSNQPQHF. The chain uses TRBV5-6 and TRBJ1-5, with 9 bases fitting TRBD1. The V gene's germline CDR1 is SGHDT and CDR2 YYEEEE. V was pared by 3 bases and J by 1 base, with 2 bases of the junction left unmatched. This CDR3 spans 15 amino acids.

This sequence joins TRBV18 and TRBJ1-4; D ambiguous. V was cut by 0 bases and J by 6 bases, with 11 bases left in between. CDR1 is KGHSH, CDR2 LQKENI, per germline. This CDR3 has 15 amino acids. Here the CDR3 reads CASSPPGARDEKLFF. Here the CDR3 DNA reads TGTGCCAGCTCACCACCGGGAGCCCGGGATGAAAAACTGTTTTTT.

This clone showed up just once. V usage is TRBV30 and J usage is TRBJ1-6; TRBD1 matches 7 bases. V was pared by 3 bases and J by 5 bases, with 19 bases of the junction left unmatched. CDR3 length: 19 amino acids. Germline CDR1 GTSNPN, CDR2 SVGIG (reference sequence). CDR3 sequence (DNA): TGTGCCTGGAGGATGTCCCGGGACAGCCTCATTACCAATAATTCACCCCTCCACTTT. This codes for CAWRMSRDSLITNNSPLHF.

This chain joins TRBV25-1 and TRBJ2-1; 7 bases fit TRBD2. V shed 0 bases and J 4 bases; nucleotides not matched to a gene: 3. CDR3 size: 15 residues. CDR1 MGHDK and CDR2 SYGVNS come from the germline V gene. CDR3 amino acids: CASSEYGEGYNEQFF. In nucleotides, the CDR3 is TGTGCCAGCAGTGAATATGGGGAGGGGTACAATGAGCAGTTCTTC.

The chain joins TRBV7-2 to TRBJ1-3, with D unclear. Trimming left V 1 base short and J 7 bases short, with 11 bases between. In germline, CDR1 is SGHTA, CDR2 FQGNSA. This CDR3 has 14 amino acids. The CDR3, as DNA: TGTGCCAGCAGCTTAGGTGCTAGAGGGAACACCATATATTTT. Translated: CASSLGARGNTIYF. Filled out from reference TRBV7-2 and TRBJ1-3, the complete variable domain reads GAGVSQSPSNKVTEKGKDVELRCDPISGHTALYWYRQSLGQGLEFLIYFQGNSAPDKSGLPSDRFSAERTGGSVSTLTIQRTQQEDSAVYLCASSLGARGNTIYFGEGSWLTVV.

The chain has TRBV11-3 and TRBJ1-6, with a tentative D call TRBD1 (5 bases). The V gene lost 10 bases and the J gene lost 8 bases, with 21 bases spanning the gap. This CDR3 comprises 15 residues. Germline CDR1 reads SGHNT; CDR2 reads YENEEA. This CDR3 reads CAIKQQGRSHSPLHF. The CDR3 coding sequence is TGTGCCATCAAACAGCAGGGAAGATCTCATTCACCCCTCCACTTT.

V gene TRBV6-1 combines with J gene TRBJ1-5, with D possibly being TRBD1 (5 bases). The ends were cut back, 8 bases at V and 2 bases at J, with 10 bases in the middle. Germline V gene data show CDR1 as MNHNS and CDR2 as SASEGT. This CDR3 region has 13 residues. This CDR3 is CASPGGGNQPQHF. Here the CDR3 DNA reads TGTGCCAGCCCGGGGGGAGGCAATCAGCCCCAGCATTTT.

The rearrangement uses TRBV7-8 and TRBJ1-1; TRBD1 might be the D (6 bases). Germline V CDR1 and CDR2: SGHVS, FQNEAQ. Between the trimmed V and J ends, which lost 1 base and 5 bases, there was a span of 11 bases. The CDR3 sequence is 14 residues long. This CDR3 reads CASSLEGGLTEAFF. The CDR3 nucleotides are TGTGCCAGCAGCTTAGAGGGGGGGTTGACTGAAGCTTTCTTT.

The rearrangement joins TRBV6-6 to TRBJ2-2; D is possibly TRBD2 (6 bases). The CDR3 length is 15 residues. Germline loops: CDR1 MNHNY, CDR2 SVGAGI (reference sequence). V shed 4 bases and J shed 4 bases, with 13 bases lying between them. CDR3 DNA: TGTGCCAGCAGTTCAGGGCGGGAAGGCACCGGGGAGCTGTTTTTT. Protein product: CASSSGREGTGELFF.

DNA of the CDR3: TGTGCCAGCAGTTTGGGACGTCTTGAGGGCGGCTACACCTTC. It translates to CASSLGRLEGGYTF. The J gene is TRBJ1-2, the V gene TRBV2, with D maybe TRBD1 (5 bases). The CDR3 is 14 residues long. V was shortened by 5 bases and J by 8 bases, with 18 bases between the two germline ends. From germline, CDR1 is SNHLY and CDR2 FYNNEI.

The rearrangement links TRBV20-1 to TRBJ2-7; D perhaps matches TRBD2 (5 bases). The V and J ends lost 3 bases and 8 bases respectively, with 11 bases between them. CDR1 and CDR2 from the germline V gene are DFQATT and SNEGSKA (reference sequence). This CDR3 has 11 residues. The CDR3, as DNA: TGCAGTGCTAGGGGAGTTGTCAAGCAGTACTTC. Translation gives CSARGVVKQYF.